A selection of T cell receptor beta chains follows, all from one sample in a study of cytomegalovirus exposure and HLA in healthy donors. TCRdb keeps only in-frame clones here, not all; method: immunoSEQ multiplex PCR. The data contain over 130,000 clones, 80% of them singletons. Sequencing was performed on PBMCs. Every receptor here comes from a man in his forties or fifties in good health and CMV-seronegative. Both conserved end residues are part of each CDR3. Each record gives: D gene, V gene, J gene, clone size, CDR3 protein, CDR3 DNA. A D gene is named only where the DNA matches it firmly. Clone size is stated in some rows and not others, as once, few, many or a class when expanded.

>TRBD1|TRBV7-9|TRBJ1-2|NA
CASSSPRTGDYGYTF
TGTGCCAGCAGCTCACCAAGGACAGGGGACTATGGCTACACCTTC
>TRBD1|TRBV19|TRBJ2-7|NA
CASSIVGTGVRRSYEQYF
TGTGCCAGTAGTATAGTGGGGACAGGGGTACGTCGATCCTACGAGCAGTACTTC
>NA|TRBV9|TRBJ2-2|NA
CASSVGSVASPGELFF
TGTGCCAGCAGCGTAGGTTCGGTAGCTTCGCCCGGGGAGCTGTTTTTT
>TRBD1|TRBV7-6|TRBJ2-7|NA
CASSLVPGTVDEQYF
TGTGCCAGCAGCTTAGTGCCAGGGACAGTCGACGAGCAGTACTTC
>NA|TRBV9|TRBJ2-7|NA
CASSIDPRQGYEQYF
TGTGCCAGCAGCATCGATCCCAGGCAGGGTTACGAGCAGTACTTC
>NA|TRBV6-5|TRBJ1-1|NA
CASSYGAVNTEAFF
TGTGCCAGCAGTTACGGGGCAGTAAACACTGAAGCTTTCTTT
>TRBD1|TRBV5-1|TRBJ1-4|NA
CASSYKDRGGEVFF
TGCGCCAGCAGCTACAAAGACAGGGGCGGGGAGGTGTTTTTT
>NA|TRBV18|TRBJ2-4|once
CASSPRSPERLAKNIQYF
TGTGCCAGCTCACCTAGAAGTCCGGAGCGTCTAGCCAAAAACATTCAGTACTTC
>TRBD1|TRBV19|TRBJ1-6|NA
CASSPRQGGNSPLHF
TGTGCCAGTAGTCCCAGACAGGGGGGAAATTCACCCCTCCACTTT
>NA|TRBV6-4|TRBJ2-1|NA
CASSDRDFGGLNEQFF
TGTGCCAGCAGTGATCGGGATTTTGGAGGCCTCAATGAGCAGTTCTTC
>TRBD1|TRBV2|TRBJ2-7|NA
CASGRQGVTYEQYF
TGTGCCAGCGGTAGACAGGGGGTAACCTACGAGCAGTACTTC
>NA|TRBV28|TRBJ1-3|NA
CASSPSVPSGNTIYF
TGTGCCAGCAGTCCCTCGGTTCCCTCTGGAAACACCATATATTTT
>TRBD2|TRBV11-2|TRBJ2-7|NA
CASSPGLAGVFYEQYF
TGTGCCAGCAGCCCCGGACTAGCGGGGGTCTTCTACGAGCAGTACTTC
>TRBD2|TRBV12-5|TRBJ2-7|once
CASERGNSYEQYF
TGTGCTAGCGAGCGGGGGAACTCCTACGAGCAGTACTTC
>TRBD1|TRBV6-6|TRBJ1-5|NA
CASSTGEGQPQHF
TGTGCCAGCAGTACAGGGGAAGGGCAGCCCCAGCATTTT
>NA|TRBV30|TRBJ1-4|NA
CAWSRRRSEKLFF
TGTGCCTGGAGTCGGCGGAGGAGTGAAAAACTGTTTTTT
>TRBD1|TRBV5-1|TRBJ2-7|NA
CASKTAGTASYEQYF
TGCGCCAGCAAGACTGCTGGGACAGCCTCCTACGAGCAGTACTTC
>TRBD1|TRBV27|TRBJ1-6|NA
CASSLGQGNNSPLHF
TGTGCCAGCAGTTTAGGACAGGGAAACAATTCACCCCTCCACTTT
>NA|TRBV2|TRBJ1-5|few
CASTDGVSNQPQHF
TGTGCCAGCACGGACGGGGTTAGCAATCAGCCCCAGCATTTT
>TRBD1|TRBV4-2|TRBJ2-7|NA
CASSAGRQGYEQYF
TGTGCCAGCAGCGCGGGCCGACAGGGCTACGAGCAGTACTTC
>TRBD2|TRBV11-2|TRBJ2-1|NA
CASSLGGAGGTYNEQFF
TGTGCCAGCAGCTTGGGCGGGGCGGGAGGAACCTACAATGAGCAGTTCTTC
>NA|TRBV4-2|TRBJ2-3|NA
CASSQGGSGADTQYF
TGTGCCAGCAGCCAAGGGGGCTCGGGGGCAGATACGCAGTATTTT
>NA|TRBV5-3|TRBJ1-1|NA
CARSLVYVGDNTEAFF
TGTGCCAGAAGCTTGGTTTATGTCGGGGATAACACTGAAGCTTTCTTT
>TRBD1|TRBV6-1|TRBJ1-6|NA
CASSARDRGIGSPLHF
TGTGCCAGCAGTGCCCGGGACAGGGGAATCGGCTCACCCCTCCACTTT
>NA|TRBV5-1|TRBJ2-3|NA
CASTPLSTDTQYF
TGCGCCAGCACCCCTCTTAGCACAGATACGCAGTATTTT
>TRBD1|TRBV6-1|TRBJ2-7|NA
CASSDPDRVTYEQYF
TGTGCCAGCAGTGACCCTGACAGGGTCACCTACGAGCAGTACTTC
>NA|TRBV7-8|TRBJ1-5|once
CASSLGQPRNQPQHF
TGTGCCAGCAGCTTAGGACAGCCCCGCAATCAGCCCCAGCATTTT
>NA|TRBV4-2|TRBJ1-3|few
CASSQEGSAGGNTIYF
TGTGCCAGCAGCCAAGAGGGTTCCGCGGGGGGAAACACCATATATTTT
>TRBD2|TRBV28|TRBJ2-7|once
CASRSTSGTDYEQYF
TGTGCCAGCAGATCCACTAGCGGAACAGACTACGAGCAGTACTTC
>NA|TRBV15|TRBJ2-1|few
CATSLRAPVQFF
TGTGCCACCAGCTTGCGGGCCCCGGTGCAGTTCTTC
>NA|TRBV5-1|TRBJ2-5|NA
CASTLATQETQYF
TGCGCCAGCACCCTAGCGACCCAAGAGACCCAGTACTTC
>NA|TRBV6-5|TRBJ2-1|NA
CASSYSPGYNEQFF
TGTGCCAGCAGTTACTCACCGGGCTACAATGAGCAGTTCTTC
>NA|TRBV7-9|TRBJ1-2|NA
CASSGLAYGYTF
TGTGCCAGCTCCGGACTCGCCTATGGCTACACCTTC
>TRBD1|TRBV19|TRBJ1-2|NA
CASSSTGGGSLIGGYTF
TGTGCCAGTAGTAGTACAGGGGGCGGATCCCTCATTGGTGGCTACACCTTC
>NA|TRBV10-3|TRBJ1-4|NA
CATAPRNNEKLFF
TGTGCCACAGCGCCGCGGAATAATGAAAAACTGTTTTTT
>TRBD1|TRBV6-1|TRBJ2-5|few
CASTEGQGGETQYF
TGTGCCAGCACCGAAGGACAGGGCGGGGAGACCCAGTACTTC
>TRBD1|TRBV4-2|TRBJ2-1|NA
CASSQEDRGANEQFF
TGTGCCAGCAGCCAAGAGGACAGGGGGGCCAATGAGCAGTTCTTC
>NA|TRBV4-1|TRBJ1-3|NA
CASSQERASGNTIYF
TGCGCCAGCAGCCAAGAGAGGGCCTCTGGAAACACCATATATTTT